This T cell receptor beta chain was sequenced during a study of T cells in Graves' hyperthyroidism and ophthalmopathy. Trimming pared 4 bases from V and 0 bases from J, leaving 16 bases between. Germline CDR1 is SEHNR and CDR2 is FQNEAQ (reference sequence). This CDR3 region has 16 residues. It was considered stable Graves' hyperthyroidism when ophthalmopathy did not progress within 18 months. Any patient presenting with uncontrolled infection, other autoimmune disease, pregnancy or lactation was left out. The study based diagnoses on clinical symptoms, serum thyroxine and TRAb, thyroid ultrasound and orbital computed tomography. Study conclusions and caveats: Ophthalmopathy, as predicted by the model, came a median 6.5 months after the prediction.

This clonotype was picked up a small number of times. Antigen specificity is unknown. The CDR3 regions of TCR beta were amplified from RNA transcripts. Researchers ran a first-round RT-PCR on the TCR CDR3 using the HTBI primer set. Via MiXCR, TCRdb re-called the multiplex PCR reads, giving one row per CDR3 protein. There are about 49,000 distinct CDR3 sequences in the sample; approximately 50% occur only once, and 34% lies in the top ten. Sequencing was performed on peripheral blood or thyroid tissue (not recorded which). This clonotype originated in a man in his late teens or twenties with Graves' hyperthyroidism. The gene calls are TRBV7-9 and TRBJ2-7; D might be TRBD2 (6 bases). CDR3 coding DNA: TGTGCCAGCAGCTCCCCCGGGGCGGGGAGCTCCTACGAGCAGTACTTC. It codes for CASSSPGAGSSYEQYF.